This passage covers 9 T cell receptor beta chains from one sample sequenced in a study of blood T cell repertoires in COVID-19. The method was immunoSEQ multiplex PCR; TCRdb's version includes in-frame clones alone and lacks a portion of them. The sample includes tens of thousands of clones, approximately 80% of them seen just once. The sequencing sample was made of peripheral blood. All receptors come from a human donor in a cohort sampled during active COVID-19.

Here the CDR3 reads CASSEGGTAEKLFF. The CDR3 DNA follows: TGTGCCAGCAGCGAAGGGGGAACGGCTGAAAAACTGTTTTTT. This chain uses TRBV5-4 with TRBJ1-4; TRBD1 is a possible D gene (6 bases). Between the trimmed V and J ends, which lost 4 bases and 7 bases, there was a span of 14 bases. The CDR3 runs to 14 residues. Germline V CDR1 and CDR2: SGHNT, YYREEE (reference sequence).

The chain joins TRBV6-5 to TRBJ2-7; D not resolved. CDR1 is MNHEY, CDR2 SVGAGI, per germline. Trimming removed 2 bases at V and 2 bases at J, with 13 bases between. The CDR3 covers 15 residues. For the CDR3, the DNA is TGTGCCAGCAGTTACACCCCGCCTACCACCTACGAGCAGTACTTC. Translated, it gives CASSYTPPTTYEQYF.

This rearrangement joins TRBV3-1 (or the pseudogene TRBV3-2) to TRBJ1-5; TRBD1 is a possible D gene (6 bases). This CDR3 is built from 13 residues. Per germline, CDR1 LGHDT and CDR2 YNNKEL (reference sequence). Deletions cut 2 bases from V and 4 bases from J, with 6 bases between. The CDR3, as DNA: TGTGCCAGCAGCCAACAGGGGAATCAGCCCCAGCATTTT. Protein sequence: CASSQQGNQPQHF.

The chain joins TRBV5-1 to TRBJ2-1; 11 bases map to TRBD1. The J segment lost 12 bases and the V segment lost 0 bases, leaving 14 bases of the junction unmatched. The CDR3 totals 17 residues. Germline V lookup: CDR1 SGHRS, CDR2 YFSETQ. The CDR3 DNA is TGCGCCAGCAGCTTGGTCGGACAGGGGGCGCTGGGAATCGGGCAGTTCTTC. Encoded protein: CASSLVGQGALGIGQFF.

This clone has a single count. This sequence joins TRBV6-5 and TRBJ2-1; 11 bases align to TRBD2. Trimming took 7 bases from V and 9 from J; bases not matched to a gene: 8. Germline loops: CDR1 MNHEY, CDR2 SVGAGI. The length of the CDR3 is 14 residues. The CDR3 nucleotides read TGTGCCAGCATGGCTAGCGGGGGGTGGGGTGAGCAGTTCTTC. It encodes CASMASGGWGEQFF.

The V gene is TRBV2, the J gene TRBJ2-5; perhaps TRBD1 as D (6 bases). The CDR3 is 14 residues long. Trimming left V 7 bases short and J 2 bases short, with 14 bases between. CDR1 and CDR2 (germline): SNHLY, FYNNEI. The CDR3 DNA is TGTGCCAGCACGGATCAGGGGTGGCAAGAGACCCAGTACTTC. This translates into CASTDQGWQETQYF.

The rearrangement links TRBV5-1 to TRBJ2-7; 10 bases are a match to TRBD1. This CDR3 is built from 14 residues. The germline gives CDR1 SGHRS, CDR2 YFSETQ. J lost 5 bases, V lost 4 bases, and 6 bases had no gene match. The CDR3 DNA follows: TGCGCCAGCAGCGGGTCCGGGACAGGGGACGAGCAGTACTTC. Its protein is CASSGSGTGDEQYF.

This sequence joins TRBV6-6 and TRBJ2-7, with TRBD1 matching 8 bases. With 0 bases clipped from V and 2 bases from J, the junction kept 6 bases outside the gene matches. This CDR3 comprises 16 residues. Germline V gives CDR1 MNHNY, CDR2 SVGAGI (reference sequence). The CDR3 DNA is TGTGCCAGCAGTTACTCCCTGGGACAGGTTGCCTACGAGCAGTACTTC. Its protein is CASSYSLGQVAYEQYF.

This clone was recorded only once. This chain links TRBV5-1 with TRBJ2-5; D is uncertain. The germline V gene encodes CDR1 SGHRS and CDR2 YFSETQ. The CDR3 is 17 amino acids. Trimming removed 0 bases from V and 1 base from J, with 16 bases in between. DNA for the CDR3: TGCGCCAGCAGCTTGGGAGGAAGAATTCCCACCCAAGAGACCCAGTACTTC. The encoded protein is CASSLGGRIPTQETQYF.